This T cell receptor beta chain originates from a study of shared clonotypes between healthy human individuals (dated by TCRdb to the early 2020s). Study-level background: Two women and three men aged 18 to 49 years were included in the cohort. For each donor, CD4 naive and CD4 memory were each given three plates, CD8 naive was given two plates, and CD8 memory was given one plate. To estimate repertoire size and how much clonotypes are shared between individuals, the study performed deep sequencing of blood TCR repertoires from a few healthy adults. Libraries were prepared and TCR repertoires were sequenced by different laboratories using diverse techniques, in order to increase sequencing depth and limit assay-specific biases. Leukapheresis yielded between about 0.85 and 9 billion PBMCs per donor.

The CDR3 measures 13 amino acids from cysteine to phenylalanine. Solely the CDR3 DNA is kept, with 39 bases framed from the first base. The germline ends are 12 bases apart after V is trimmed by 2 bases and J by 8 bases. Per the germline V gene (reference sequence), LNHDA is the CDR1 and SQIVND is the CDR2. TCR CDR3 regions were amplified from genomic DNA by multiplex PCR using the deep immunoSEQ assay. Extracted genomic DNA from each cell subset was distributed evenly across all wells of several immunoSEQ 96-well plates, and each plate was treated as a replicate. For sorted subsets, roughly 200 ng of genomic DNA, equivalent to 25,000 to 30,000 T cell genomes, went into each replicate PCR. The purified libraries were quantified using a Qubit 3.0 fluorometer, sized with a Bioanalyzer 2100, and then quantified again using the KAPA Library Quantification kit. Every immunoSEQ 96-well plate was sequenced on a separate single-read 150-cycle Illumina NextSeq 550 flow cell. In the original analysis: Because only junctional sequences without quality scores were contained in the immunoSEQ output, filtering matching that applied to full-length reads could not be performed. Sequences were annotated with PyIR, a Python wrapper for IgBLAST v1.9, using IMGT germline references to assign V/J genes and CDR3. Reads were filtered out if the reads had weak V/J assignments (E-value above 1e-6), no CDR3, stop codons, out-of-frame junctions, or ambiguous translated residues. V3J clonotypes were defined by identical inferred V gene, J gene, and CDR3 amino acid sequence. The percentage overlap between two repertoires was calculated by dividing the number of shared unique clonotypes by the size of the smaller repertoire. Three approaches were used to assess repertoire richness: RTK rarefaction, the Chao1 estimator, and Recon v2.1 estimates of unobserved clonotypes. OLGA was used to compute generation probabilities for all TCRbeta clonotypes that the gDNA method yielded from a few donors. As stored in TCRdb, this immuneACCESS dataset retains in-frame rearrangements with V and J assigned. A fraction of the clones does not appear; measured against another copy, unresolved V genes explain less than half of the discrepancy, and the remainder lacks a known reason. D and trimming were read from the DNA, whereas the V and J calls and clone size are those reported in that table. The sample table lists around 2,000,000 clones, just under 95% of them with a count of one. Roughly 1.2% of the sample is held by the ten biggest clonotypes.

A word on this clone: Its antigen remains unidentified. No quality values exist for individual bases; no much larger clone is one base distant.

CD8 naive samples were CD45RO-negative cells positively selected for CCR7, giving a CD45RA+CCR7+ population that excluded TemRA cells. Healthy HIV-negative adults with no recently reported acute infections or vaccinations were included as donors. Every donor was a Caucasian adult residing in Nashville, Tennessee, USA. After blood collection by leukapheresis, PBMCs were isolated using Ficoll-Histopaque density gradient centrifugation and then cryopreserved in the vapor phase of liquid nitrogen. Analytical flow cytometry was used to check the purity and quantity of every magnetically sorted T cell population. From each sorted fraction, genomic DNA was isolated and quantified by UV absorbance on a Nanodrop 2000c. What the authors observed across the whole study: Because the study included a small number of donors, the genetic and exposure-history diversity represented was limited. Across a handful of donors, around 5.4% of naive CD4, 3% to 4% of naive CD8, 2.3% of memory CD4, and approximately 0.4% of memory CD8 clonotypes were shared. Compared with non-shared clonotypes, clonotypes shared by all four sorted-subset donors had higher generation probabilities. Even with the large sequencing depth, rarefaction of the sorted-subset datasets indicated that sequencing was incomplete. Sampling was restricted to blood, and TCR repertoires in tissue are likely to differ from TCR repertoires in blood. Larger estimated clonotype richness was generally found for naive subsets than for memory subsets. Based on pairwise subsampling, the degree of clonotype sharing among donors was expected to be affected by sequencing depth.

Material: naive CD8+ T cells sorted from blood. The intended sense of this specimen's cell subset or site label: CD45RA+CCR7+. The V and J segments used are TRBV19 and TRBJ1-2, with an unclear D gene assignment. This sequence was found in a man aged 18 to 30 in good health. In nucleotides, the sequence is TGTGCCAGTAGTATATCCCCGGGTGGCGGCTACACCTTC. It translates to CASSISPGGGYTF.